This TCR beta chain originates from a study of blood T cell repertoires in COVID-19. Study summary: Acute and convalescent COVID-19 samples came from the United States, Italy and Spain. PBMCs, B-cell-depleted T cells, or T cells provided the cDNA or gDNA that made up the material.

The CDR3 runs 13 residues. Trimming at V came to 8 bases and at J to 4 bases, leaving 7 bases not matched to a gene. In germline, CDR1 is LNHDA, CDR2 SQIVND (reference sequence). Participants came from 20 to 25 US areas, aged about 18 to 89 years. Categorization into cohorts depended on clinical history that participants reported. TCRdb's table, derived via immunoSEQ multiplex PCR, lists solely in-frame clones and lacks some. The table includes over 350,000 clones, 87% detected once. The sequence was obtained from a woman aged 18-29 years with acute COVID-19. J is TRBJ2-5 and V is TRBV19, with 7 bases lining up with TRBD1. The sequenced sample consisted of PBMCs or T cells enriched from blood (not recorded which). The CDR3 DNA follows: TGTGCCAGTGGGCAGGGGGTCGGAGAGACCCAGTACTTC. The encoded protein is CASGQGVGETQYF.